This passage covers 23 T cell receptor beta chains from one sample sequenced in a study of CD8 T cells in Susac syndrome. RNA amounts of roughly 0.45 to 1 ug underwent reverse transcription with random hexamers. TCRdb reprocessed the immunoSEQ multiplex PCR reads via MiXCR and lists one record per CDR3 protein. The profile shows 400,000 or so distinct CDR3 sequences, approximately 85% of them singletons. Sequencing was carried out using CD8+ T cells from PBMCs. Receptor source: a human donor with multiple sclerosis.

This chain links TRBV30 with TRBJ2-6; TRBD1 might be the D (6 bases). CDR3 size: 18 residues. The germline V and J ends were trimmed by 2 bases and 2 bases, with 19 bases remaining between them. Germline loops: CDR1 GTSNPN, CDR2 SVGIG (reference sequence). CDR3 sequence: CAWSIGSVGAPGANVLTF. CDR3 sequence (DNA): TGTGCCTGGAGTATAGGGAGTGTGGGGGCGCCTGGGGCCAACGTCCTGACTTTC.

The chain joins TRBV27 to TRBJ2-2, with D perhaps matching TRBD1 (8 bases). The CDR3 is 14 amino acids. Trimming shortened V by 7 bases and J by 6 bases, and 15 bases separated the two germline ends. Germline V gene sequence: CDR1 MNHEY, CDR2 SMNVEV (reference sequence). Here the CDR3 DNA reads TGTGCCAGCAAACGACAGGGGAGGGCCGGGGAGCTGTTTTTT. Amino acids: CASKRQGRAGELFF.

The CDR3 is CASSPEQGAEYGYTF. The CDR3 DNA reads TGTGCCAGCAGTCCAGAACAGGGGGCAGAGTATGGCTACACCTTC. This rearrangement joins TRBV27 to TRBJ1-2; 9 bases are shared with TRBD1. CDR1 MNHEY and CDR2 SMNVEV come from the germline V gene (reference sequence). The CDR3 has 15 amino acids. V lost 5 bases and J lost 5; bases outside the gene matches: 9.

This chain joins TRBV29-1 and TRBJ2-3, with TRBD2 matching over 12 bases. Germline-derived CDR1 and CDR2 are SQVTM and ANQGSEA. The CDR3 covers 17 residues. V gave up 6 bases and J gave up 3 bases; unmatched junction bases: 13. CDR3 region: CSVAGRTSGKSTDTQYF. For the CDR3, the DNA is TGCAGCGTCGCCGGAAGGACTAGCGGGAAAAGTACAGATACGCAGTATTTT.

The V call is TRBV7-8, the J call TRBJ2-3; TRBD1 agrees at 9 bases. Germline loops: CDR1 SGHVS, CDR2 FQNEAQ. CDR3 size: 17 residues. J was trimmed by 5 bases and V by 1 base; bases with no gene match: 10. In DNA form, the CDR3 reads TGTGCCAGCAGCTTAGTCTTAGGGACAGGGTTATTAGATACGCAGTATTTT. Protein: CASSLVLGTGLLDTQYF.

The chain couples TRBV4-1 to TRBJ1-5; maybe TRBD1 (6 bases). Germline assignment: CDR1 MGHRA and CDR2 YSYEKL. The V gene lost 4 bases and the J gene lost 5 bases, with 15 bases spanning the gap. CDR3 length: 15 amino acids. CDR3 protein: CASSPVQGVYQPQHF. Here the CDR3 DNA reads TGCGCCAGCAGCCCCGTACAGGGCGTGTATCAGCCCCAGCATTTT.

The CDR3 sequence is CASSPAYFYGYTF. The CDR3 DNA reads TGCGCCAGCAGCCCAGCTTACTTCTATGGCTACACCTTC. The gene calls are TRBV4-1 and TRBJ1-2; D uncertain. The CDR3 is 13 residues long. V lost 4 bases, J lost 4 bases, and 10 bases lay in between. Germline lookup yields CDR1 MGHRA and CDR2 YSYEKL.

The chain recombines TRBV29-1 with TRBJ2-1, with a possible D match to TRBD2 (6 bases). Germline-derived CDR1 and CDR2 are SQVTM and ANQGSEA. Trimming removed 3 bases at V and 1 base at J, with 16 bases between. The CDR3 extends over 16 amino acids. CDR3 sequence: CSVEWRVRGSYNEQFF. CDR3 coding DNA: TGCAGCGTTGAGTGGCGCGTCCGGGGGTCCTACAATGAGCAGTTCTTC.

Here the CDR3 reads CASSQEVGQTNYGYTF. DNA for the CDR3: TGCGCCAGCAGCCAAGAGGTGGGACAGACTAACTATGGCTACACCTTC. This chain uses TRBV4-1 with TRBJ1-2, with 7 bases matching TRBD1. V gave up 0 bases and J gave up 0 bases; unmatched junction bases: 4. The germline V gene has CDR1 MGHRA and CDR2 YSYEKL. The CDR3 length is 16 residues.

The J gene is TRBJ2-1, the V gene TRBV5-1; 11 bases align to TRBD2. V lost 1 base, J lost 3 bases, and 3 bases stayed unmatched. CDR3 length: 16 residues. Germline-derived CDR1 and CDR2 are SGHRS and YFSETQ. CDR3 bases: TGCGCCAGCAGCTTGATAGCGGGGGGGCACTACAATGAGCAGTTCTTC. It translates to CASSLIAGGHYNEQFF.

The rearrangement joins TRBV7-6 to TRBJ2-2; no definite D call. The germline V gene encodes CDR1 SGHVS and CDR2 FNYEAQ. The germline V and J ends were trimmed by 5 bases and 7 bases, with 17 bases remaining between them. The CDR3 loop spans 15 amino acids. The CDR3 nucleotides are TGTGCCAGCAGCCCGAGACGGAGCACTTACGGGGAGCTGTTTTTT. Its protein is CASSPRRSTYGELFF.

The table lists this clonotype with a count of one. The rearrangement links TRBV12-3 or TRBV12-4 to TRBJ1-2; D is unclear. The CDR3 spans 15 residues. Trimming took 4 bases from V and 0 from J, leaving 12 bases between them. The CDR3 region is CASSSIRLPNYGYTF. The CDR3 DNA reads TGTGCCAGCAGTTCGATAAGACTTCCTAACTATGGCTACACCTTC.

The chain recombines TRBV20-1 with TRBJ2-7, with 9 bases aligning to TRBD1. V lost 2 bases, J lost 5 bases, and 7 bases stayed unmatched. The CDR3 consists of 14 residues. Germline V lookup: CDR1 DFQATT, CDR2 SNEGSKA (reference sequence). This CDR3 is CSARKNGQGNEQYF. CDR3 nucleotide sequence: TGCAGTGCTAGAAAGAATGGACAGGGGAACGAGCAGTACTTC.

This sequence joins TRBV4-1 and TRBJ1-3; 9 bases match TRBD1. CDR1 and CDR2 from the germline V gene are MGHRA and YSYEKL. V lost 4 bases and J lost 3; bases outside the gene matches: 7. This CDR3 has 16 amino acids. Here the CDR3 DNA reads TGCGCCAGCAGCCCCAACACAGGGGGCGGTGGAAACACCATATATTTT. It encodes CASSPNTGGGGNTIYF.

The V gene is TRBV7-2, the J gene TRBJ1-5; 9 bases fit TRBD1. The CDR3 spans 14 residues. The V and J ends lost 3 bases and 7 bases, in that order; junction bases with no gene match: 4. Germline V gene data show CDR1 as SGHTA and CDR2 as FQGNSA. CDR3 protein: CASSLGTGQQPQHF. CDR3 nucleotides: TGTGCCAGCAGCTTGGGGACAGGGCAACAGCCCCAGCATTTT.

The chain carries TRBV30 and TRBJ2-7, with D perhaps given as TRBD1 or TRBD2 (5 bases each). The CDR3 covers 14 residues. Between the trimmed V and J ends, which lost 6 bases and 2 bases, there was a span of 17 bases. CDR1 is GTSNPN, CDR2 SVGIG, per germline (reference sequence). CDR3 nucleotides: TGTGCCTGTGCTGGGGGACCTATTACCTACGAGCAGTACTTC. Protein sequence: CACAGGPITYEQYF.

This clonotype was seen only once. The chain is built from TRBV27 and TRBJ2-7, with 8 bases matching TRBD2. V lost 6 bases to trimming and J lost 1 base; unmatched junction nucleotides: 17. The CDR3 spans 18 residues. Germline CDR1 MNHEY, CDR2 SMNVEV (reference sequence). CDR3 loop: CASRLLLPREDKSYEQYF. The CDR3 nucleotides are TGTGCCAGCAGACTACTATTGCCGCGGGAGGACAAATCCTACGAGCAGTACTTC.

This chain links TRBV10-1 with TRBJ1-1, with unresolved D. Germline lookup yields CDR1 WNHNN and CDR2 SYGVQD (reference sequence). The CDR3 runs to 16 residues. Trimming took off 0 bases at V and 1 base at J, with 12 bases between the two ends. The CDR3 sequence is CASSESGIGRNTEAFF. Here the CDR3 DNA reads TGCGCCAGCAGTGAGTCGGGGATAGGGAGGAACACTGAAGCTTTCTTT.

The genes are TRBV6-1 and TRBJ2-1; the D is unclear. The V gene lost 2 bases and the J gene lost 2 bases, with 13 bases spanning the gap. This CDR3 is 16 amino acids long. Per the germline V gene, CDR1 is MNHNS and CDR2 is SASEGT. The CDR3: CASSESLTDTYNEQFF. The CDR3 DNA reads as TGTGCCAGCAGTGAATCTCTCACCGACACCTACAATGAGCAGTTCTTC.

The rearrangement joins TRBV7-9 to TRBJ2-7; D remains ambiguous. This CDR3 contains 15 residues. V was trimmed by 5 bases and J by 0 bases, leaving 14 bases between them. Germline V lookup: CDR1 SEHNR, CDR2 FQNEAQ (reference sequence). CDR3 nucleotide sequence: TGTGCCAGCAGCCCCCCCAGTGAGATCTCCTACGAGCAGTACTTC. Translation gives CASSPPSEISYEQYF.

The chain's CDR3 is CASSPGQGENNEQFF. The CDR3 region has the DNA TGTGCCAGCAGCCCTGGACAGGGAGAGAACAATGAGCAGTTCTTC. This chain connects TRBV27 to TRBJ2-1, with 8 positions matching TRBD1. The germline CDR1 and CDR2 sequences are MNHEY and SMNVEV (reference sequence). J gave up 5 bases and V 6 bases, and 9 bases lay outside the gene matches. The CDR3 runs 15 residues.

In DNA, the CDR3 is TGTGCCAGCAGCTTAGGAGGTGGGGGATACGAGCAGTACTTC. Translation gives CASSLGGGGYEQYF. The rearrangement links TRBV7-9 to TRBJ2-7; tentatively, D is TRBD1 or TRBD2 (5 bases each). The CDR3 runs to 14 residues. V was cut by 1 base and J by 4 bases, with 11 bases left in between. The germline V gene encodes CDR1 SEHNR and CDR2 FQNEAQ (reference sequence). Full variable domain (rest looked up from reference TRBV7-9 and TRBJ2-7): DTGVSQNPRHKITKRGQNVTFRCDPISEHNRLYWYRQTLGQGPEFLTYFQNEAQLEKSRLLSDRFSAERPKGSFSTLEIQRTEQGDSAMYLCASSLGGGGYEQYFGPGTRLTVT.

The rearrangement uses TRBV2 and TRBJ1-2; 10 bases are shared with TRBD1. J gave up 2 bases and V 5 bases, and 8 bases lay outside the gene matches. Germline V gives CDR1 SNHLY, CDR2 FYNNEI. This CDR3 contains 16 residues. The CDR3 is CASSIRTGGLNYGYTF. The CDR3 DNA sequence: TGTGCCAGCAGTATACGGACAGGGGGGCTCAACTATGGCTACACCTTC.